What follows is one T cell receptor (beta chain) and its context. These data come from a study of human T cells and chemical hapten exposure. One entry per CDR3 protein, called by TCRdb with MiXCR from the RACE reads. The sample has approximately 97,000 distinct CDR3 sequences, about 8.6% seen once. As to time point: healthy volunteer bleed at 2 weeks. Before extraction, the whole blood was not fractionated, and total RNA was taken from it. This CDR3 contains 13 residues. Germline V gives CDR1 LGHDT, CDR2 YNNKEL (reference sequence). The V and J ends lost 7 bases and 6 bases respectively, with 16 bases between them.

This TCR was recovered from a female donor in good health. Some clones in this sample may be carry-over from other donors' samples. The chain employs TRBV3-1 and TRBJ2-7; perhaps TRBD1 as D (6 bases). Sequencing input: whole blood. The CDR3 reads CASTSRGESEQYF. CDR3 DNA sequence: TGTGCCAGCACCTCCAGGGGTGAGTCCGAGCAGTACTTC.